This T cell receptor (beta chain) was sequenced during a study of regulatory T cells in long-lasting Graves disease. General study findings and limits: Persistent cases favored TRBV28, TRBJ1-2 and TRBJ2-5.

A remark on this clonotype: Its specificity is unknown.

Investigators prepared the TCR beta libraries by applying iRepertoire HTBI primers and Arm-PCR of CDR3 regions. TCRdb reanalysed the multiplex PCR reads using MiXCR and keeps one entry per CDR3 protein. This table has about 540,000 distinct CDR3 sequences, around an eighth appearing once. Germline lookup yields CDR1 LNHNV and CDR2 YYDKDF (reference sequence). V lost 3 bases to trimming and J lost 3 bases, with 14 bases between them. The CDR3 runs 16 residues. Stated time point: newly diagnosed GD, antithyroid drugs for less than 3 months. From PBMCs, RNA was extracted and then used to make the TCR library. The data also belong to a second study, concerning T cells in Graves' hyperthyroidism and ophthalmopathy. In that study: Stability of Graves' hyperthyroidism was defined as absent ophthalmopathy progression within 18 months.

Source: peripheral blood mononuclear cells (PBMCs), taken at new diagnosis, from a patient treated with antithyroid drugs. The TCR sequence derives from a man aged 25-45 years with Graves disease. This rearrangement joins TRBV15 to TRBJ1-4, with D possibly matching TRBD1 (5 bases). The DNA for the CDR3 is TGTGCCACCAGCAGCGAGAGCTCGGGGGCTAATGAAAAACTGTTTTTT. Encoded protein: CATSSESSGANEKLFF. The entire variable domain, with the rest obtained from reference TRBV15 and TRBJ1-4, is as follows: DAMVIQNPRYQVTQFGKPVTLSCSQTLNHNVMYWYQQKSSQAPKLLFHYYDKDFNNEADTPDNFQSRRPNTSFCFLDIRSPGLGDTAMYLCATSSESSGANEKLFFGSGTQLSVL.